This T cell receptor (beta chain) was obtained from a study of technical replicates of blood from several donors. Trimming pared 0 bases from V and 4 bases from J, leaving 10 bases between. This CDR3 has 15 residues. From germline, CDR1 is SGHNT and CDR2 YYREEE (reference sequence). The protocol was immunoSEQ multiplex PCR, while the TCRdb copy is restricted to in-frame clones and leaves out a portion. The table records about 100,000 clones, approximately 96% of them present only once. This TCR was sampled from a human donor in good health. Sequences were obtained from T cells isolated from PBMCs. This chain joins TRBV5-4 and TRBJ2-2; D may be TRBD2 (5 bases). The CDR3, as DNA: TGTGCCAGCAGCTTGGCCGTGGCGGGCACCGGGGAGCTGTTTTTT. Translated, it gives CASSLAVAGTGELFF.